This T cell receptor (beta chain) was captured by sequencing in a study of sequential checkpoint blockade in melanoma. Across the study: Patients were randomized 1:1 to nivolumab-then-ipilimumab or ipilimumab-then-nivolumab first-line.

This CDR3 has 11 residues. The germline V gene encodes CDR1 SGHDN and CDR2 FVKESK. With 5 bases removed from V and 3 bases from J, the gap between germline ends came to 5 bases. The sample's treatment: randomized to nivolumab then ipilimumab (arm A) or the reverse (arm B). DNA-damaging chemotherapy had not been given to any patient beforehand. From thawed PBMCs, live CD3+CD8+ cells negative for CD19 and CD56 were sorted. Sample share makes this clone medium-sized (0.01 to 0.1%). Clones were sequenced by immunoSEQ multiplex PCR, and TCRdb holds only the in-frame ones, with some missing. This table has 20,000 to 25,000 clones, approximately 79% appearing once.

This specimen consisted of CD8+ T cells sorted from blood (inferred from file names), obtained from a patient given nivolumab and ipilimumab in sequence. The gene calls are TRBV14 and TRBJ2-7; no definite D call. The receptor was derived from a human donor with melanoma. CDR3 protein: CASSVFYEQYF. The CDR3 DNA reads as TGTGCCAGCAGCGTCTTCTACGAGCAGTACTTC.